This TCR beta chain stems from a study of blood T cell repertoires in COVID-19. Study-level information: Spain, Italy and the United States supplied samples that represented acute and convalescent COVID-19. Sources were T cells, B-cell-depleted T cells, or PBMCs; the material itself was cDNA or gDNA.

In the original analysis: Counts of nucleated cells, estimated from reference gene primer amplification, were obtained. The assay was immunoSEQ multiplex PCR, and TCRdb's table has in-frame clones only and misses some. The V and J calls and the clone size are those of that table, but D and trimming were determined from the DNA. This table has roughly 240,000 clones, 65% to 90% appearing once. This CDR3 has 13 residues. The V gene lost 7 bases and the J gene lost 0 bases, with 10 bases spanning the gap. Germline V gene sequence: CDR1 SGHTA, CDR2 FQGNSA. The receptor was derived from a man between 35 and 55 years old who had recovered from COVID-19. The chain has TRBV7-2 and TRBJ2-7; D call uncertain. Sequencing input: peripheral blood. CDR3 protein: CASTNSSSYEQYF. DNA for the CDR3: TGTGCCAGCACCAATTCGAGCTCCTACGAGCAGTACTTC.